The clone carrying this T cell receptor beta chain was counted only a few times. The entry originates in a study of beta chain features in type 1 diabetes. Across the study: All samples combined gave roughly 100,000,000 sorted cells for examination.

Expressed TCRB transcripts were sequenced because the isolated RNA had all been reverse transcribed beforehand. Assay used: immunoSEQ multiplex PCR; TCRdb lists only in-frame clones, some missing. The sample lists around 310,000 clones, approximately 9.9% occurring once. The TCR comes from a woman younger than 45 in good health. Sequenced input: naive CD4+ T cells from blood.

The CDR3 region has the DNA TGCGCCAGCAGCCCGCGGGACAGCGCGCAGTTCTTC. It specifies CASSPRDSAQFF. This chain uses TRBV5-1 with TRBJ2-1; D may be TRBD1 (7 bases). V lost 4 bases and J 12 bases, leaving 14 bases between the germline ends. This CDR3 comprises 12 residues. Germline V CDR1 and CDR2: SGHRS, YFSETQ. The full variable domain, completed using reference TRBV5-1 and TRBJ2-1, is KAGVTQTPRYLIKTRGQQVTLSCSPISGHRSVSWYQQTPGQGLQFLFEYFSETQRNKGNFPGRFSGRQFSNSRSEMNVSTLELGDSALYLCASSPRDSAQFFGPGTRLTVL.